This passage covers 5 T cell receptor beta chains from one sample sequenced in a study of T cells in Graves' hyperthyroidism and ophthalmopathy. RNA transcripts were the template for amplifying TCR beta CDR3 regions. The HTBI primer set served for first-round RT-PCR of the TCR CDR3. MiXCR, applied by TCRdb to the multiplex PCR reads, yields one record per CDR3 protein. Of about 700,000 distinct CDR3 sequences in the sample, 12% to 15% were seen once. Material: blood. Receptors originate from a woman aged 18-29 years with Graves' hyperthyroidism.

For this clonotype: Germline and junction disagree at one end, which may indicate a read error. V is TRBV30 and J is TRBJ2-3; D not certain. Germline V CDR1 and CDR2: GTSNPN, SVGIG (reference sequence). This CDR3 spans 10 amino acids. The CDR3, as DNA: TGTGCCTGGGGTACAGATAGGCAGTATTTT. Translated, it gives CAWGTDRQYF.

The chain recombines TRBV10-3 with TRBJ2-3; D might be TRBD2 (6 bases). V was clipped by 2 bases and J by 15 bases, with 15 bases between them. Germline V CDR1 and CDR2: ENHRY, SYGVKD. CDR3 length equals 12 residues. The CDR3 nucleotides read TGTGCCATCAGTGAGAGCGGTAGGACTATCTATTTT. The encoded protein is CAISESGRTIYF.

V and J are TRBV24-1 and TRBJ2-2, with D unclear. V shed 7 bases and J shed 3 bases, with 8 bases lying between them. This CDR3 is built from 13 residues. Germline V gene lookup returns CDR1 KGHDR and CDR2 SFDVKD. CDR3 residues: CATRQPYTGELFF. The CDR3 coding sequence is TGTGCCACCAGGCAACCGTACACCGGGGAGCTGTTTTTT.

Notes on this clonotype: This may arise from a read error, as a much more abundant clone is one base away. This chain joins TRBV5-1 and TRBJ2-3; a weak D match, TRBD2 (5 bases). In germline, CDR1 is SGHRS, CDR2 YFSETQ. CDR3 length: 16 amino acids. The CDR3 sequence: CASSSSRVGNTDMQYF. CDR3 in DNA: TGCGCCAGCAGCTCCTCGAGGGTCGGTAACACAGATATGCAGTATTTT.

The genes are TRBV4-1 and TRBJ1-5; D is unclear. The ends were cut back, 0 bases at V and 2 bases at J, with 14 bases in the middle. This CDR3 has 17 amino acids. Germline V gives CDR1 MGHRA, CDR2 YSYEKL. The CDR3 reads CASSQETPLARNQPQHF. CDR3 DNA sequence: TGCGCCAGCAGCCAAGAGACACCACTGGCGCGCAATCAGCCCCAGCATTTT.